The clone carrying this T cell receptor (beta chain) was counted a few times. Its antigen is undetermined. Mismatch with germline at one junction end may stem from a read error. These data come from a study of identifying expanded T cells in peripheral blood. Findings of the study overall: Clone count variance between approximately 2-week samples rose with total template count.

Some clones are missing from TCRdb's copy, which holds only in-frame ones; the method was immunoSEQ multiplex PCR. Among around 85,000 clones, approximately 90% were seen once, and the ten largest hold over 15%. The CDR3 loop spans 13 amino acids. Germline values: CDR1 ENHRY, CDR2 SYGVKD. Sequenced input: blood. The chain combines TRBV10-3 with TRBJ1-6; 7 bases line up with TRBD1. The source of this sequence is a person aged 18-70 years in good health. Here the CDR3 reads CALRGTDNSPLHF. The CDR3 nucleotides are TGTGCCCTCAGGGGGACAGATAATTCACCCCTCCACTTT.